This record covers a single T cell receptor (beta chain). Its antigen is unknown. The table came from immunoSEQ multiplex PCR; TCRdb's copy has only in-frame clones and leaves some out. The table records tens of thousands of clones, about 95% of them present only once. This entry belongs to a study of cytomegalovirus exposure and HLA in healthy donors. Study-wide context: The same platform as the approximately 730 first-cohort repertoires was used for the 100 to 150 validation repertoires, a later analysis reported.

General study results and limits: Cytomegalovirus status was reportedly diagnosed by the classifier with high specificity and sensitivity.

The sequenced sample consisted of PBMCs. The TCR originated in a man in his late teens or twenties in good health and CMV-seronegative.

The DNA for the CDR3 is TGTGCCAGCAACCTTATCGGGGCAGATACGCAGTATTTT. This translates into CASNLIGADTQYF. The rearrangement uses TRBV2 and TRBJ2-3; D possibly corresponds to TRBD2 (5 bases). Germline lookup yields CDR1 SNHLY and CDR2 FYNNEI. This CDR3 has 13 residues. Trimming cost V 7 bases and J 4 bases, with 12 bases left between them.